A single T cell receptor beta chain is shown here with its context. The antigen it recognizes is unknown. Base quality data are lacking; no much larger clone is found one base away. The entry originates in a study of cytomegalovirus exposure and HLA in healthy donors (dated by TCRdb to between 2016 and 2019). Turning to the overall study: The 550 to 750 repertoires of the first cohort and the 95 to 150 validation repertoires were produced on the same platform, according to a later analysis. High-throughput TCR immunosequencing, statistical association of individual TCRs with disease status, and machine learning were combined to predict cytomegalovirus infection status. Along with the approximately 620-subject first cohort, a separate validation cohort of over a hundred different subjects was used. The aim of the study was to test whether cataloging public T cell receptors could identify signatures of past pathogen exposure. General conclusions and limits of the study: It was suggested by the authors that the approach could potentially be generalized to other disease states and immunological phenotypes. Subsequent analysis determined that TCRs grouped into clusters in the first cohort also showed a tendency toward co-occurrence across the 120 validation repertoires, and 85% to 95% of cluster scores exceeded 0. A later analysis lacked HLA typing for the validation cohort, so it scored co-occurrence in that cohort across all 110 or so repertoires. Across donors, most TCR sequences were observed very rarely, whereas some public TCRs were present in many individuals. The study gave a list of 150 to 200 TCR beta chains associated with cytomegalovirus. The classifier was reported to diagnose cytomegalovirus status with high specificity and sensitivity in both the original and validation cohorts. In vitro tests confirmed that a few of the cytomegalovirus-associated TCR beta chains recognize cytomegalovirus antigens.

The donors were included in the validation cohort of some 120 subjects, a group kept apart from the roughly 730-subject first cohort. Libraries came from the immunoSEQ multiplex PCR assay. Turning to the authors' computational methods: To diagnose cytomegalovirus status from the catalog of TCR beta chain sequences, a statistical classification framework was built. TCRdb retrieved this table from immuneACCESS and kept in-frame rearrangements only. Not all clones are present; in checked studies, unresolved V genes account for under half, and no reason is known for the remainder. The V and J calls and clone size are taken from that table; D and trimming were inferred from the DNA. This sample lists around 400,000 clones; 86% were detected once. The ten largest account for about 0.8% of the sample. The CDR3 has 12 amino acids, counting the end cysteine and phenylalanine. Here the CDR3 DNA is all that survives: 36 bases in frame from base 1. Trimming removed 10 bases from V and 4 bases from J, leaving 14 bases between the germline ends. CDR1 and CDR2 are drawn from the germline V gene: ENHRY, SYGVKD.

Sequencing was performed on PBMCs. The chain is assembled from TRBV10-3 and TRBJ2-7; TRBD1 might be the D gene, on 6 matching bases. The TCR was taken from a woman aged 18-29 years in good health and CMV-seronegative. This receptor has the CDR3 CATKGDTYEQYF. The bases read TGTGCCACCAAGGGGGACACATACGAGCAGTACTTC.